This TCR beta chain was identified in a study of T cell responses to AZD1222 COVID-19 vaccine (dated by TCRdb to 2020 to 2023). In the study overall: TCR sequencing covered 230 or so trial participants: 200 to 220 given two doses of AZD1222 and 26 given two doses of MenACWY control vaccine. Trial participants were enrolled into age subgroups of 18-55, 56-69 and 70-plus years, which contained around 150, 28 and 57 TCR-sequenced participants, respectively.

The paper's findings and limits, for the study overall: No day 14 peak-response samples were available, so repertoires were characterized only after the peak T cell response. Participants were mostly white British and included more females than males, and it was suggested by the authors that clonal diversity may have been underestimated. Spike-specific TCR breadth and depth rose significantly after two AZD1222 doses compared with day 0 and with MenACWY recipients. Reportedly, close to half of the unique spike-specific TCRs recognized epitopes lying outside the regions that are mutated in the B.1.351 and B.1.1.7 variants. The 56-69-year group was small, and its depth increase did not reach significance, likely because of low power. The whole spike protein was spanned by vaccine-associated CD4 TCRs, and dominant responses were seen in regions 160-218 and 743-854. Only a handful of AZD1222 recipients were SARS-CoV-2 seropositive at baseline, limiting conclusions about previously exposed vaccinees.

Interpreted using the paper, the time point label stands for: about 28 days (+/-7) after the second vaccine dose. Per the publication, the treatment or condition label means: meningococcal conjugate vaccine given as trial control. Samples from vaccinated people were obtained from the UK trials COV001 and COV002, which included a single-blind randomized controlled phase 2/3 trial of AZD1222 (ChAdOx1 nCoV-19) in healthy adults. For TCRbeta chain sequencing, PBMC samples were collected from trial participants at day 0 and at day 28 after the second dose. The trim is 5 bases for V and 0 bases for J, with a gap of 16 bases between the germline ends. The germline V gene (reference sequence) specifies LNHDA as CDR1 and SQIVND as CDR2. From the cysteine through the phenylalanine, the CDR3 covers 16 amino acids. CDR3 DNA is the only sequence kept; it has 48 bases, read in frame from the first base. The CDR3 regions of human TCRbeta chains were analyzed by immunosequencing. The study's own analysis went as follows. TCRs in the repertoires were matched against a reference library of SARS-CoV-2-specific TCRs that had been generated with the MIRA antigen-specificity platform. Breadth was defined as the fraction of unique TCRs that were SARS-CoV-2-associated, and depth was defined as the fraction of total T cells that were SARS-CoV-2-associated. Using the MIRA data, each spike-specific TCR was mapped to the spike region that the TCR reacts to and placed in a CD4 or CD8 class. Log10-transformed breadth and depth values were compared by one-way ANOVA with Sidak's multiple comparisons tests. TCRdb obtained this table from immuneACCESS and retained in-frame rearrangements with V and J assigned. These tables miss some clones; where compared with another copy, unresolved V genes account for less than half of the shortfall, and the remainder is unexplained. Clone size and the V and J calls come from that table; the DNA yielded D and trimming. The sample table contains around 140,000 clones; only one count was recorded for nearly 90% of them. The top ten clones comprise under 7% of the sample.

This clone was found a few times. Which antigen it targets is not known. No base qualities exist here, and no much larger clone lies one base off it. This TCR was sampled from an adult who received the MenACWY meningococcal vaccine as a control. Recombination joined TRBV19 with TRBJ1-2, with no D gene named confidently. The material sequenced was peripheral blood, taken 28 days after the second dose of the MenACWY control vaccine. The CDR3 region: CASSAPGERSNYGYTF. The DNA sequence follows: TGTGCCAGTAGTGCCCCTGGGGAGCGTTCTAACTATGGCTACACCTTC.